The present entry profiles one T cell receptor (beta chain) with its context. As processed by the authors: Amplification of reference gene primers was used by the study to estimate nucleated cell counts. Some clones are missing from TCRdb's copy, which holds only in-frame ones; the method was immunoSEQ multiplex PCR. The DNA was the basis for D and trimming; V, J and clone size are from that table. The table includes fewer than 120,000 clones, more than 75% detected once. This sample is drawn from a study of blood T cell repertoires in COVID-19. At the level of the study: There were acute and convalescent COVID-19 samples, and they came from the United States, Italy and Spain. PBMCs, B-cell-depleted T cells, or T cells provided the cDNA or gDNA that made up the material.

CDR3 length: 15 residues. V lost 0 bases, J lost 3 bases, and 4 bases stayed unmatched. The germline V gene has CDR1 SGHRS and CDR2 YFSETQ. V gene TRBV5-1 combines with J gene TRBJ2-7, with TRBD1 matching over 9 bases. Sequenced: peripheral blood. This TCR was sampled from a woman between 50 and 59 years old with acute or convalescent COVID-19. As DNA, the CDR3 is TGCGCCAGCAGCTTGGCGGGGACAGGGATCTACGAGCAGTACTTC. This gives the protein CASSLAGTGIYEQYF.